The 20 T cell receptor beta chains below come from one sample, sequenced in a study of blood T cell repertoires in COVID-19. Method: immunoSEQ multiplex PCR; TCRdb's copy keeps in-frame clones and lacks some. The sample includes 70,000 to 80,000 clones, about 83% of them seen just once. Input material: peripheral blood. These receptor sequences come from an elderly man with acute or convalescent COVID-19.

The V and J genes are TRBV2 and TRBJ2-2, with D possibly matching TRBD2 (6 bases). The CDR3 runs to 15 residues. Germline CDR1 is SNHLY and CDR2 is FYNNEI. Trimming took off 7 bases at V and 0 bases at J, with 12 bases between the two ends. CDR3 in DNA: TGTGCCAGCAAGACCGGGACTCCGAACACCGGGGAGCTGTTTTTT. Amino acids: CASKTGTPNTGELFF.

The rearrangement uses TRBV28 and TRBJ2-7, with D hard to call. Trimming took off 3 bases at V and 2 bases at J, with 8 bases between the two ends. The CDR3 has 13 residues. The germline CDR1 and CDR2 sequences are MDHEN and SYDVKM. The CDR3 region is CASSFGGPYEQYF. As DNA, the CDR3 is TGTGCCAGCAGTTTTGGCGGTCCCTACGAGCAGTACTTC.

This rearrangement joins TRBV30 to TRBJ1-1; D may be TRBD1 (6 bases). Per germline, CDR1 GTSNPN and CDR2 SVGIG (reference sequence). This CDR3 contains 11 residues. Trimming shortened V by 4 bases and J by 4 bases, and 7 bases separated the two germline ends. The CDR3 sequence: CAWNRATEAFF. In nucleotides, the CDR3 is TGTGCCTGGAACAGGGCCACTGAAGCTTTCTTT.

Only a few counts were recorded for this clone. CDR3 sequence reads: CASRRTEQNTEAFF. Written as DNA, the CDR3 is TGTGCCAGCAGGAGGACAGAACAGAACACTGAAGCTTTCTTT. The genes are TRBV2 and TRBJ1-1; D is possibly TRBD1 (6 bases). This CDR3 is built from 14 residues. The V end lost 6 bases, the J end lost 1 base, and 12 bases lay between the germline ends. Germline V lookup: CDR1 SNHLY, CDR2 FYNNEI.

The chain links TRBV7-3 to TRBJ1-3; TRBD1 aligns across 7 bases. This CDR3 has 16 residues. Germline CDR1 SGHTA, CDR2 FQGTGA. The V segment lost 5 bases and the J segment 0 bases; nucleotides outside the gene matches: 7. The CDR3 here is CASSPGGFPSGNTIYF. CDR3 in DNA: TGTGCCAGCAGCCCAGGGGGATTCCCCTCTGGAAACACCATATATTTT.

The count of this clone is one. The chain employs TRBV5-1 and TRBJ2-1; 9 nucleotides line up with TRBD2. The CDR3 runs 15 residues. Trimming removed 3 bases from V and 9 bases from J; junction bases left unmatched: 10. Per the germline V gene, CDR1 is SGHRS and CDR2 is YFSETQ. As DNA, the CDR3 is TGCGCCAGCAGCTCCGATCTAGCGGGGCGGGGTGAGCAGTTCTTC. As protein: CASSSDLAGRGEQFF.

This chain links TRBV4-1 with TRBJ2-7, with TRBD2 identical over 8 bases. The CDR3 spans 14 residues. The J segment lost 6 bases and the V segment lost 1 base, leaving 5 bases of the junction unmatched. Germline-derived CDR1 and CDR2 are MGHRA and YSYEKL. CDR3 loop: CASSQATGGVEQYF. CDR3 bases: TGCGCCAGCAGCCAAGCGACGGGGGGGGTCGAGCAGTACTTC.

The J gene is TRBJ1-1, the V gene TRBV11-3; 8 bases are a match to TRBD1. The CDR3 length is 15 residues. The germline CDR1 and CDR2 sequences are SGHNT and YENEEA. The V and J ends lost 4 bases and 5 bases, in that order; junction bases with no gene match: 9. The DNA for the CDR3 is TGTGCCAGCAGCTCCACTGGACAGGGACATACTGAAGCTTTCTTT. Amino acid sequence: CASSSTGQGHTEAFF. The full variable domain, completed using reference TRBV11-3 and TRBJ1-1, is EAGVVQSPRYKIIEKKQPVAFWCNPISGHNTLYWYLQNLGQGPELLIRYENEEAVDDSQLPKDRFSAERLKGVDSTLKIQPAELGDSAVYLCASSSTGQGHTEAFFGQGTRLTVV.

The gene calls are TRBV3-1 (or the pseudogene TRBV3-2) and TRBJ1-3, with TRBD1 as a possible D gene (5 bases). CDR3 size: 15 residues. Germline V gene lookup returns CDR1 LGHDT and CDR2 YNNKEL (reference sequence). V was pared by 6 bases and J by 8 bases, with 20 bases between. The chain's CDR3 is CASSIFSGPGDTIYF. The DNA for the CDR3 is TGTGCCAGCAGTATATTCTCGGGGCCGGGGGACACCATATATTTT.

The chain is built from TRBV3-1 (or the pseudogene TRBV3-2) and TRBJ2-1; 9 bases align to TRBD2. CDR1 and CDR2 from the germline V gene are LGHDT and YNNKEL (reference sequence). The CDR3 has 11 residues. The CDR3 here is CASGGYNEQFF. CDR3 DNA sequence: TGTGCGAGCGGGGGGTACAATGAGCAGTTCTTC.

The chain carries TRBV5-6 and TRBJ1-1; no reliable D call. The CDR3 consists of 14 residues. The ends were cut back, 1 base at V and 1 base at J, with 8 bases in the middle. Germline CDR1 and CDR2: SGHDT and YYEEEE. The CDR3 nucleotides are TGTGCCAGCAGCTTGTACAGCCCGAACACTGAAGCTTTCTTT. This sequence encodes CASSLYSPNTEAFF. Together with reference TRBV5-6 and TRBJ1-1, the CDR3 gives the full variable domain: DAGVTQSPTHLIKTRGQQVTLRCSPKSGHDTVSWYQQALGQGPQFIFQYYEEEERQRGNFPDRFSGHQFPNYSSELNVNALLLGDSALYLCASSLYSPNTEAFFGQGTRLTVV.

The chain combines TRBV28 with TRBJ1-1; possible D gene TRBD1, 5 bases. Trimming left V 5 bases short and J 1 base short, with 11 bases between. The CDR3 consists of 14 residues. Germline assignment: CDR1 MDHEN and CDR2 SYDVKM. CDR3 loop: CASSPGDGNTEAFF. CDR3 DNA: TGTGCCAGCAGTCCGGGGGACGGGAACACTGAAGCTTTCTTT.

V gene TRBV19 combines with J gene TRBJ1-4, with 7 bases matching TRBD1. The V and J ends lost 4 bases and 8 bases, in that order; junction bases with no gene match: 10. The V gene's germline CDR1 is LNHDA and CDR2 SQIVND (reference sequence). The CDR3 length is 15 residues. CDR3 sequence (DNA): TGTGCCAGTAGTACCTCGGGACAGCCGTACGAAAAACTGTTTTTT. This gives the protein CASSTSGQPYEKLFF.

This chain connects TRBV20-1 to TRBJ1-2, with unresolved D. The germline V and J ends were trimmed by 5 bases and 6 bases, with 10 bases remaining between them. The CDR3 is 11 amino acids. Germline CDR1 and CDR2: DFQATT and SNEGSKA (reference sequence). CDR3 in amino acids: CSAPGVDGYTF. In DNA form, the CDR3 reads TGCAGTGCTCCCGGGGTGGATGGCTACACCTTC.

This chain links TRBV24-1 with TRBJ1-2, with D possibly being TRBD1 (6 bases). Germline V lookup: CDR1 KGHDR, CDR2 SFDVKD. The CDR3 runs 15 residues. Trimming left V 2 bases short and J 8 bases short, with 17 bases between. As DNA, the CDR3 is TGTGCCACCAGTGATTCTCTTACGGCAGGGGTCGGCTACACCTTC. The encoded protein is CATSDSLTAGVGYTF.

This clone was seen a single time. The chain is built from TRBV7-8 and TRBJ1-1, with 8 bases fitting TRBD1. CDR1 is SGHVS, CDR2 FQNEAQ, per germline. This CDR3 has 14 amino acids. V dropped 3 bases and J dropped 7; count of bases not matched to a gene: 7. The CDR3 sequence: CASSFGQGRYEAFF. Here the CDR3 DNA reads TGTGCCAGCAGCTTTGGACAGGGCCGGTATGAAGCTTTCTTT.

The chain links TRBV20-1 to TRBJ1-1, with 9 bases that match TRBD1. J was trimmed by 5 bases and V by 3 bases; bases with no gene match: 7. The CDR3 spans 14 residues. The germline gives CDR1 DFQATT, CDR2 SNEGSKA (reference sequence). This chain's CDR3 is CSASPGQGQTEAFF. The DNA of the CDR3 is TGCAGTGCTAGTCCCGGACAGGGGCAGACTGAAGCTTTCTTT.

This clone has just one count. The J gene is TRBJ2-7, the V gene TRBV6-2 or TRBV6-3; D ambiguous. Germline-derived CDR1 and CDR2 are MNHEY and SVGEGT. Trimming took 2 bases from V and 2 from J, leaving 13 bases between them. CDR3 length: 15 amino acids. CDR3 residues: CASSYRQTQTYEQYF. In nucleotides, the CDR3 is TGTGCCAGCAGTTACCGCCAGACACAAACCTACGAGCAGTACTTC.

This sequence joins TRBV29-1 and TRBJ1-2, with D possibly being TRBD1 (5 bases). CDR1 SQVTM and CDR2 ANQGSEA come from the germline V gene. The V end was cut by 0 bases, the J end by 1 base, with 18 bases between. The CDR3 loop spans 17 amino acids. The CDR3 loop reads CSVEDRARGRFNYGYTF. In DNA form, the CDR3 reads TGCAGCGTTGAAGATAGGGCAAGGGGTCGGTTTAACTATGGCTACACCTTC. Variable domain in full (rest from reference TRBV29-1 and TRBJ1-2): SAVISQKPSRDICQRGTSLTIQCQVDSQVTMMFWYRQQPGQSLTLIATANQGSEATYESGFVIDKFPISRPNLTFSTLTVSNMSPEDSSIYLCSVEDRARGRFNYGYTFGSGTRLTVV.

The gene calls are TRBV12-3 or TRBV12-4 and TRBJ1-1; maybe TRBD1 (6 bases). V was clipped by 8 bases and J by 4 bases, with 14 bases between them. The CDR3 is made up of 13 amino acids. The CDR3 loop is CASGRGVGTEAFF. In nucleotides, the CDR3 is TGTGCCAGCGGCAGGGGAGTCGGCACTGAAGCTTTCTTT.